These 27 T cell receptor beta chains were all obtained from the same sample, sequenced in a study of blood T cell repertoires in COVID-19. The data were produced by immunoSEQ multiplex PCR, yet TCRdb's version contains in-frame clones alone and is incomplete. The table includes 120,000 to 150,000 clones, roughly 87% detected once. The sample consisted of peripheral blood. The origin of the receptors is a woman in her 50s with acute or convalescent COVID-19.

The chain links TRBV5-6 to TRBJ2-1, with 12 bases matching TRBD2. CDR3 size: 17 residues. Germline trimming cut 0 bases from V and 6 bases from J; bases unmatched to any gene: 7. Germline V gene data show CDR1 as SGHDT and CDR2 as YYEEEE. CDR3 DNA sequence: TGTGCCAGCAGCTTGGATGTCCTAGCGGGGGGGCTCAATGAGCAGTTCTTC. Protein product: CASSLDVLAGGLNEQFF. Combining the CDR3 with reference TRBV5-6 and TRBJ2-1 gives the whole variable domain DAGVTQSPTHLIKTRGQQVTLRCSPKSGHDTVSWYQQALGQGPQFIFQYYEEEERQRGNFPDRFSGHQFPNYSSELNVNALLLGDSALYLCASSLDVLAGGLNEQFFGPGTRLTVL.

V gene TRBV19 combines with J gene TRBJ2-3; TRBD2 matches 12 bases. V dropped 8 bases and J dropped 5; count of bases not matched to a gene: 5. The germline V gene has CDR1 LNHDA and CDR2 SQIVND (reference sequence). CDR3 length: 14 amino acids. In DNA form, the CDR3 reads TGTGCCAGTGCTAGCGGGGGGGCGGAAGATACGCAGTATTTT. Encoded protein: CASASGGAEDTQYF.

This clone was recorded once. The chain uses TRBV18 and TRBJ1-1; D gene ambiguous. V was trimmed by 4 bases and J by 0 bases, leaving 15 bases between them. The CDR3 runs to 16 residues. Germline loops: CDR1 KGHSH, CDR2 LQKENI. CDR3: CASSRTALRMNTEAFF. CDR3 bases: TGTGCCAGCTCACGGACTGCCCTTCGTATGAACACTGAAGCTTTCTTT.

The chain is built from TRBV24-1 and TRBJ1-1; maybe TRBD1 (6 bases). The V end lost 3 bases, the J end lost 10 bases, and 14 bases lay between the germline ends. The CDR3 is made up of 13 amino acids. CDR1 KGHDR and CDR2 SFDVKD come from the germline V gene. The CDR3 coding sequence is TGTGCCACCAGTGATCCTCAGGGGTTTTCAGCTTTCTTT. It is translated as CATSDPQGFSAFF.

In this sample, this clone turned up a few times. This sequence joins TRBV2 and TRBJ1-6, with TRBD1 matching 9 bases. V gave up 7 bases and J gave up 10 bases; unmatched junction bases: 11. There are 15 residues in the CDR3. Germline CDR1 is SNHLY and CDR2 is FYNNEI. The CDR3: CASTDPGQGQSPLHF. CDR3 sequence (DNA): TGTGCCAGCACCGATCCGGGACAGGGCCAATCACCCCTCCACTTT.

This chain links TRBV10-3 with TRBJ2-1; 10 nucleotides line up with TRBD2. The CDR3 has 16 residues. Trimming removed 0 bases from V and 10 bases from J; junction bases left unmatched: 9. The germline gives CDR1 ENHRY, CDR2 SYGVKD. The CDR3 DNA follows: TGTGCCATCAGTGAGTCGTTGAGCGGGGGGGCACTCGAGCAGTTCTTC. Translation gives CAISESLSGGALEQFF.

J is TRBJ1-4 and V is TRBV7-9, with 7 nucleotides matching TRBD1. The CDR3 has 17 residues. Germline trimming cut 2 bases from V and 0 bases from J; bases unmatched to any gene: 6. From germline, CDR1 is SEHNR and CDR2 FQNEAQ (reference sequence). The CDR3 reads CASSLWDSSATNEKLFF. CDR3 sequence (DNA): TGTGCCAGCAGCTTATGGGACAGCTCTGCAACTAATGAAAAACTGTTTTTT.

The chain combines TRBV4-1 with TRBJ2-5; D gene unclear. Germline loops: CDR1 MGHRA, CDR2 YSYEKL. The V end lost 4 bases, the J end lost 2 bases, and 8 bases lay between the germline ends. CDR3 length: 13 amino acids. The CDR3 protein is CASSPLFQETQYF. In DNA, the CDR3 is TGCGCCAGCAGCCCCCTATTTCAAGAGACCCAGTACTTC.

To note about this clone: The same CDR3 also results from other DNA sequences found in this sample. The rearrangement joins TRBV19 to TRBJ2-5; 7 bases align to TRBD2. V lost 5 bases to trimming and J lost 4 bases; unmatched junction nucleotides: 1. Germline-derived CDR1 and CDR2 are LNHDA and SQIVND (reference sequence). There are 12 residues in the CDR3. CDR3 residues: CASSPGGETQYF. The DNA for the CDR3 is TGTGCCAGTAGTCCGGGAGGAGAGACCCAGTACTTC. The whole variable domain, remainder taken from reference TRBV19 and TRBJ2-5, is DGGITQSPKYLFRKEGQNVTLSCEQNLNHDAMYWYRQDPGQGLRLIYYSQIVNDFQKGDIAEGYSVSREKKESFPLTVTSAQKNPTAFYLCASSPGGETQYFGPGTRLLVL.

The chain has TRBV30 and TRBJ1-3; a weak D match, TRBD1 (5 bases). The CDR3 is 12 residues long. Trimming pared 4 bases from V and 2 bases from J, leaving 6 bases between. Germline CDR1 is GTSNPN and CDR2 is SVGIG (reference sequence). CDR3 in DNA: TGTGCCTGGACAGGGCCTGGAAACACCATATATTTT. Translation: CAWTGPGNTIYF.

This chain connects TRBV27 to TRBJ2-7, with 10 bases lining up with TRBD1. This CDR3 is built from 14 residues. Looked up from germline, CDR1 is MNHEY and CDR2 is SMNVEV (reference sequence). Germline trimming cut 3 bases from V and 5 bases from J; bases unmatched to any gene: 4. CDR3 sequence reads: CASSLETGGHEQYF. The CDR3 nucleotides read TGTGCCAGCAGTTTGGAGACAGGGGGCCACGAGCAGTACTTC.

The gene calls are TRBV30 and TRBJ2-1; the D gene is possibly TRBD2 (5 bases). Germline V CDR1 and CDR2: GTSNPN, SVGIG (reference sequence). V lost 0 bases, J lost 0 bases, and 24 bases lay in between. The CDR3 consists of 20 residues. The DNA for the CDR3 is TGTGCCTGGAGTGTAAACAAACATTCCCCCCTAGCAGCCTCCTACAATGAGCAGTTCTTC. This encodes CAWSVNKHSPLAASYNEQFF.

The chain couples TRBV19 to TRBJ1-5; TRBD1 might be the D (6 bases). The CDR3 loop spans 17 amino acids. Trimming took off 1 base at V and 0 bases at J, with 13 bases between the two ends. Germline lookup yields CDR1 LNHDA and CDR2 SQIVND (reference sequence). CDR3 DNA: TGTGCCAGTAGTATAGGCCCAGGGGAGTATAGCAATCAGCCCCAGCATTTT. Translation: CASSIGPGEYSNQPQHF.

The chain carries TRBV10-3 and TRBJ2-1; D might be TRBD2 (7 bases). V lost 1 base, J lost 4 bases, and 14 bases lay in between. Germline-derived CDR1 and CDR2 are ENHRY and SYGVKD. The CDR3 runs 16 residues. The CDR3 DNA reads TGTGCCATCAGTGAGTTAGGGGGGGGCCCATACAATGAGCAGTTCTTC. Translation gives CAISELGGGPYNEQFF.

The chain employs TRBV7-3 and TRBJ2-2, with TRBD2 identical over 11 bases. Unmatched junction bases numbered 5, after V lost 8 bases and J lost 0 bases. From germline, CDR1 is SGHTA and CDR2 FQGTGA. This CDR3 spans 16 amino acids. Written as DNA, the CDR3 is TGTGCCAGCCAGCTAGCGGGGGGTTCGAACACCGGGGAGCTGTTTTTT. Translated, it gives CASQLAGGSNTGELFF.

The chain couples TRBV7-9 to TRBJ2-3, with TRBD2 as a possible D gene (5 bases). V was clipped by 5 bases and J by 2 bases, with 17 bases between them. CDR3 length: 16 residues. Germline CDR1 and CDR2: SEHNR and FQNEAQ (reference sequence). CDR3 nucleotide sequence: TGTGCCAGCAGCGGGCAGCGGAGGTGGGTCACAGATACGCAGTATTTT. Its translation is CASSGQRRWVTDTQYF.

The chain carries TRBV12-5 and TRBJ1-1; 8 nucleotides align to TRBD1. V gave up 6 bases and J gave up 4 bases; unmatched junction bases: 10. CDR1 is LGHNT and CDR2 is FRNRAP in the germline V gene. The CDR3 length is 15 residues. CDR3 loop: CASGPGQGWPTEAFF. CDR3 nucleotide sequence: TGTGCTAGTGGACCCGGACAGGGTTGGCCCACTGAAGCTTTCTTT.

The genes are TRBV5-1 and TRBJ1-2, with unresolved D. Per the germline V gene, CDR1 is SGHRS and CDR2 is YFSETQ. CDR3 size: 13 residues. Trimming shortened V by 0 bases and J by 6 bases, and 9 bases separated the two germline ends. CDR3 DNA: TGCGCCAGCAGCTTGGAACTGCTGGATGGCTACACCTTC. Residues: CASSLELLDGYTF.

The J gene is TRBJ2-1, the V gene TRBV7-9; 8 nucleotides agree with TRBD2. The CDR3 runs to 13 residues. Germline CDR1 reads SEHNR; CDR2 reads FQNEAQ (reference sequence). Trimming at V came to 6 bases and at J to 7 bases, leaving 5 bases not matched to a gene. The chain's CDR3 is CASRNGRGNEQFF. The CDR3 nucleotides are TGTGCCAGCAGGAACGGGAGGGGGAATGAGCAGTTCTTC.

The rearrangement links TRBV4-2 to TRBJ2-1, with 8 bases that match TRBD2. Looked up from germline, CDR1 is LGHNA and CDR2 is YNFKEQ. After removal of 4 bases from V and 8 bases from J, the junction contained 16 bases not matched to a gene. The CDR3 sequence is 17 residues long. Here the CDR3 DNA reads TGTGCCAGCAGCCCACCCGGTTTGGCGGGGGGCCCCCATGAGCAGTTCTTC. This gives the protein CASSPPGLAGGPHEQFF.

This clone has just one count. V is TRBV19 and J is TRBJ1-3; D unclear. V gave up 3 bases and J gave up 0 bases, with 15 bases separating them. The CDR3 contains 17 residues. Germline V CDR1 and CDR2: LNHDA, SQIVND (reference sequence). For the CDR3, the DNA is TGTGCCAGTAGTATGGTCGCGCAGGCTCGCTCTGGAAACACCATATATTTT. Its translation is CASSMVAQARSGNTIYF.

This clone has only a few counts. The V call is TRBV2, the J call TRBJ2-7; 14 bases align to TRBD2. Germline CDR1 reads SNHLY; CDR2 reads FYNNEI. The CDR3 contains 16 residues. The junction had 10 bases not matched to a gene; V was cut back by 6 bases and J by 6 bases. As DNA, the CDR3 is TGTGCCAGCAGGGGACTAGCGGGGGCCCGGCAGGGCGAGCAGTACTTC. This gives the protein CASRGLAGARQGEQYF.

The CDR3 DNA follows: TGTGCCAGCAGCTTAGGCGCTAGCGGGGGGGCCAAAGAGCAGTTCTTC. It is translated as CASSLGASGGAKEQFF. This chain joins TRBV7-6 and TRBJ2-1; 12 positions agree with TRBD2. V gave up 1 base and J gave up 10 bases; unmatched junction bases: 8. The CDR3 is made up of 16 amino acids. The germline gives CDR1 SGHVS, CDR2 FNYEAQ.

This clone was seen a single time. The rearrangement links TRBV4-1 to TRBJ2-4, with 7 positions matching TRBD1. Germline V gene sequence: CDR1 MGHRA, CDR2 YSYEKL. The CDR3 spans 17 residues. V lost 0 bases and J lost 3; bases outside the gene matches: 8. CDR3 DNA sequence: TGCGCCAGCAGCCAAGATGAGGGGGCGCAGGGCAAAAACATTCAGTACTTC. Its protein is CASSQDEGAQGKNIQYF.

The chain links TRBV27 to TRBJ1-1; a possible D gene is TRBD1 (5 bases). Trimming took off 4 bases at V and 1 base at J, with 10 bases between the two ends. The germline CDR1 and CDR2 sequences are MNHEY and SMNVEV (reference sequence). The CDR3 loop spans 14 amino acids. DNA for the CDR3: TGTGCCAGCAGTTATGCGGGGCAGAACACTGAAGCTTTCTTT. The encoded protein is CASSYAGQNTEAFF.

The genes are TRBV7-2 and TRBJ2-5; a weak D match, TRBD2 (6 bases). V was shortened by 6 bases and J by 5 bases, with 13 bases between the two germline ends. The length of the CDR3 is 13 residues. Per the germline V gene, CDR1 is SGHTA and CDR2 is FQGNSA. The CDR3 protein is CASSPAGLETQYF. DNA for the CDR3: TGTGCCAGCAGTCCGGCGGGATTGGAGACCCAGTACTTC.

The V and J genes are TRBV27 and TRBJ2-5, with TRBD1 as a possible D gene (5 bases). Trimming removed 2 bases from V and 0 bases from J, with 13 bases in between. The CDR3 is made up of 16 amino acids. Looked up from germline, CDR1 is MNHEY and CDR2 is SMNVEV (reference sequence). The CDR3 here is CASSLGAEKYQETQYF. The CDR3 coding sequence is TGTGCCAGCAGTTTAGGGGCGGAAAAGTACCAAGAGACCCAGTACTTC.